A selection of T cell receptor beta chains follows, all from one sample in a study of Ad26.COV2.S vaccination and SARS-CoV-2 variants. Produced via immunoSEQ multiplex PCR; TCRdb's table is partial and in-frame only. The sample gives 87,000 or so clones, under 90% of which show up once; approximately 15% is in the top ten. The sequencing used peripheral blood, collected after recovery from COVID-19. The source is a human donor who had recovered from COVID-19. CDR3s include the opening cysteine and the closing phenylalanine or tryptophan. The D gene is left open where the match is weak. Some rows mark clone size as missing; the rest say once, few, many or name a class of expanded clone.

v_gene	d_gene	j_gene	abundance	CDR3nt	CDR3aa
TRBV28	.	TRBJ1-3	.	TGTGCCAGCAGACAGCAGGGGTCTGGAAACACCATATATTTT	CASRQQGSGNTIYF
TRBV23-1	TRBD2	TRBJ2-5	.	TGCGCCAGCAGGGAATCGGGACTAGCGGGGGCCCGTGTCGTGGAGACCCAGTACTTC	CASRESGLAGARVVETQYF
TRBV3-1/TRBV3-2	.	TRBJ2-5	.	TGTGCCAGCAGCCAAAACCCATATGGGGCAATGGAGACCCAGTACTTC	CASSQNPYGAMETQYF
TRBV4-3	.	TRBJ2-7	.	TGCGCCAGCAGCCAAGAGAAGGGTTACGAGCAGTACTTC	CASSQEKGYEQYF
TRBV6-2/TRBV6-3	.	TRBJ1-2	.	TGTGCCAGCAGTTACTCGTTCAAGGACAGCAACTATGGCTACACCTTC	CASSYSFKDSNYGYTF
TRBV5-1	TRBD2	TRBJ2-7	.	TGCGCCAGCAGCTCTACAGGTCTAGCGGGCTACGAGCAGTACTTC	CASSSTGLAGYEQYF
TRBV7-2	.	TRBJ2-5	.	TGTGCCAGCAGCTCTCCGGGCCCTCAGTACTTC	CASSSPGPQYF
TRBV7-2	.	TRBJ2-2	many	TGTGCCAGCAGCGCCCGGAACACCGGGGAGCTGTTTTTT	CASSARNTGELFF
TRBV9	.	TRBJ2-3	.	TGTGCCAGCAGCGTAGCTGGGGATACGCAGTATTTT	CASSVAGDTQYF
TRBV11-3	.	TRBJ1-4	once	TGTGCCAGCAGCAACCCCGGGACTTCGGTCGATGAAAAACTGTTTTTT	CASSNPGTSVDEKLFF
TRBV3-1/TRBV3-2	TRBD1	TRBJ1-1	.	TGTGCCAGCAGCCGGGGGACAGGGCCCACTGAAGCTTTCTTT	CASSRGTGPTEAFF
TRBV7-3	.	TRBJ2-5	.	TGTGCCAGCAGCGACGGGACTCAAGAGACCCAGTACTTC	CASSDGTQETQYF
TRBV11-2	TRBD1	TRBJ1-2	.	TGTGCCAGCAGCATGATTCAGGGGGCGAGGGTCCATGGCTACACCTTC	CASSMIQGARVHGYTF
TRBV5-8	.	TRBJ1-3	once	TGTGCCAGCAGCTTGGGGACGGCCAGCTCTGGAAACACCATATATTTT	CASSLGTASSGNTIYF
TRBV24-1	.	TRBJ2-1	.	TGTGCCGCAGCAGGGAGCTCCTACAATGAGCAGTTCTTC	CAAAGSSYNEQFF
TRBV7-3	TRBD2	TRBJ2-5	.	TGTGCCAGCAGCTGGGACTACCCGGGGACCCAGTACTTC	CASSWDYPGTQYF
TRBV3-1/TRBV3-2	.	TRBJ2-4	.	TGTGCCAGCAGCCATTTGTTAGGTTCTCGCGGCATATCGCCCAAAAACATTCAGTACTTC	CASSHLLGSRGISPKNIQYF
TRBV6-5	TRBD1	TRBJ1-4	.	TGTGCCAGCAGTCGAGGACAGGGATATGAAAAACTGTTTTTT	CASSRGQGYEKLFF
TRBV18	TRBD2	TRBJ2-1	.	TGTGCCAGCTCAGGCGGACTAGCGGGCGAAGCCTACAATGAGCAGTTCTTC	CASSGGLAGEAYNEQFF
TRBV6-5	.	TRBJ1-5	.	TGTGCCAGCAGTTGGACAGTAAGCAATCAGCCCCAGCATTTT	CASSWTVSNQPQHF
TRBV19	.	TRBJ1-2	.	TGTGCCAGTAGTGCGGGACCGACAGGCACCTTC	CASSAGPTGTF
TRBV7-8	.	TRBJ1-3	.	TGTGCCAGCAGCCCTCCTGGGCCGCGAAGAGGAAACACCATATATTTT	CASSPPGPRRGNTIYF
TRBV4-3	.	TRBJ2-7	.	TGCGCCAGCAGCCAAACCCGGGACTCAAACTACGAGCAGTACTTC	CASSQTRDSNYEQYF
TRBV19	TRBD1	TRBJ1-4	once	TGTGCCAGTAGAAATGGATTGGCAGGGGGCTTCGGTAATGAAAAACTGTTTTTT	CASRNGLAGGFGNEKLFF
TRBV7-6	.	TRBJ1-5	.	TGTGCCAGCAGCAGGGACGGGAATCAGCCCCAGCATTTT	CASSRDGNQPQHF
TRBV6-2/TRBV6-3	TRBD1	TRBJ2-2	.	TGTGCCAGCAGTTACTTGGGGCAAAAGGACAGGGCCTTCACCGGGGAGCTGTTTTTT	CASSYLGQKDRAFTGELFF
TRBV7-9	.	TRBJ1-2	.	TGTGCCAGCAGCCCCCGAGGGCGGGTAGATGGCTACACCTTC	CASSPRGRVDGYTF
TRBV25-1	.	TRBJ2-1	once	TGTGCCAGCAGTGAAAGGGCCTCATTCAATGAGCAGTTCTTC	CASSERASFNEQFF
TRBV23-1	.	TRBJ2-7	medium-sized	TGCGCCAGCAGTCAATCCATTCGGGACAAGACCTACGAGCAGTACTTC	CASSQSIRDKTYEQYF
TRBV2	TRBD1	TRBJ2-3	.	TGTGCCAGCAGTTCGGGACAGACAACAGATACGCAGTATTTT	CASSSGQTTDTQYF
TRBV6-2/TRBV6-3	.	TRBJ1-5	.	TGTGCCAGCAGCGGGACTAATCAGCCCCAGCATTTT	CASSGTNQPQHF
TRBV7-2	TRBD1	TRBJ2-7	.	TGTGCCAGCAGCTTGGTACTCGGACAGGGTTCCTACGAGCAGTACTTC	CASSLVLGQGSYEQYF
TRBV7-8	.	TRBJ1-2	.	TGTGCCAGCAGCTTAAATCGTGGACAGAGCTATGGCTACACCTTC	CASSLNRGQSYGYTF
TRBV7-2	.	TRBJ1-6	.	TGTGCCAGCAGCTTAGCTGACAGCCGTCCCCTCCACTTT	CASSLADSRPLHF
TRBV5-1	.	TRBJ1-1	.	TGCGCCAGCAGCTTGGTCTCGGCGAACACTGAAGCTTTCTTT	CASSLVSANTEAFF
TRBV7-2	TRBD2	TRBJ2-7	.	TGTGCCAGCAGCTACCGACTAGCGGGCTCCTACGAGCAGTACTTC	CASSYRLAGSYEQYF
TRBV4-2	.	TRBJ1-1	.	TGTGCCAGCAGCCATGATGCCAGGGCAGGCACTGAAGCTTTCTTT	CASSHDARAGTEAFF
TRBV3-1/TRBV3-2	TRBD2	TRBJ2-7	few	TGTGCCAGCAGCCCCCTCTTGACAGGCCTCCGACTAGCGGGAGTCTACGAGCAGTACTTC	CASSPLLTGLRLAGVYEQYF
TRBV5-1	.	TRBJ1-5	few	TGCGCCAGCAGCTTGCGGCAGGACCAGCCCCAGCATTTT	CASSLRQDQPQHF
TRBV19	TRBD1	TRBJ2-7	.	TGTGCCAGTAGTATGGCAGGGGGCTCCTACGAGCAGTACTTC	CASSMAGGSYEQYF